These 10 T cell receptor beta chains originate from one sample sequenced in a study of TIL therapy for anti-PD-1-resistant metastatic lung cancer. The immunoSEQ assay was v3. The method was immunoSEQ multiplex PCR; TCRdb's version includes in-frame clones alone and lacks a portion of them. Counted here are just over 25,000 clones, 55% to 75% occurring once; the ten biggest clones make up approximately 7%. Stated time point: pre-treatment sample, taken before nivolumab and TIL therapy. Tumor tissue came from excised metastases, mostly pleural nodules or supraclavicular lymph nodes. This specimen was tumor tissue, taken at baseline. These receptors were taken from a person between 25 and 80 years old with non-small cell lung cancer.

The chain combines TRBV19 with TRBJ1-1; D gene unclear. Trimming took off 3 bases at V and 4 bases at J, with 6 bases between the two ends. The length of the CDR3 is 12 residues. CDR1 LNHDA and CDR2 SQIVND come from the germline V gene (reference sequence). CDR3 sequence reads: CASSIHGTEAFF. The CDR3 DNA is TGTGCCAGTAGTATTCACGGCACTGAAGCTTTCTTT.

The gene calls are TRBV6-5 and TRBJ1-4, with no clear D. V was clipped by 5 bases and J by 8 bases, with 18 bases between them. This CDR3 is 15 amino acids long. The germline V gene has CDR1 MNHEY and CDR2 SVGAGI. The CDR3 spells CASSPIQARFEKLFF. Written as DNA, the CDR3 is TGTGCCAGCAGTCCAATTCAGGCGAGGTTCGAAAAACTGTTTTTT.

CDR3 in amino acids: CASSEGDLRALGTEAFF. The DNA for the CDR3 is TGTGCCAGCAGTGAGGGGGATCTCCGGGCCCTGGGCACTGAAGCTTTCTTT. The chain links TRBV6-1 to TRBJ1-1, with D tentatively TRBD1 (5 bases). With 3 bases removed from V and 4 bases from J, the gap between germline ends came to 21 bases. This CDR3 region has 17 residues. Germline V lookup: CDR1 MNHNS, CDR2 SASEGT.

The chain has TRBV9 and TRBJ2-3; 11 bases agree with TRBD1. This CDR3 is 16 amino acids long. V trimming: 3 bases; J trimming: 4 bases; junction bases outside the gene matches: 7. The germline CDR1 and CDR2 sequences are SGDLS and YYNGEE. The CDR3 loop reads CASSERTGGEADTQYF. Written as DNA, the CDR3 is TGTGCCAGCAGCGAGCGGACAGGGGGCGAAGCAGATACGCAGTATTTT.

This clone was seen a few times. The J gene is TRBJ1-1, the V gene TRBV19; a weak D match, TRBD1 (5 bases). The V end lost 3 bases, the J end lost 4 bases, and 12 bases lay between the germline ends. The CDR3 spans 14 residues. The germline gives CDR1 LNHDA, CDR2 SQIVND (reference sequence). The CDR3 DNA reads as TGTGCCAGTAGTATCGTCTGGGGCGGCACTGAAGCTTTCTTT. This encodes CASSIVWGGTEAFF.

This chain uses TRBV6-4 with TRBJ2-3, with 12 bases lining up with TRBD2. Per the germline V gene, CDR1 is MRHNA and CDR2 is SNTAGT. The CDR3 has 15 amino acids. Trimming took 6 bases from V and 2 from J; bases not matched to a gene: 3. The CDR3 region is CASSPSGGATDTQYF. As DNA, the CDR3 is TGTGCCAGCAGCCCTAGCGGGGGGGCCACAGATACGCAGTATTTT.

The rearrangement uses TRBV4-3 and TRBJ2-3, with TRBD2 identical over 8 bases. There are 17 residues in the CDR3. J lost 1 base, V lost 0 bases, and 6 bases had no gene match. Germline values: CDR1 LGHNA, CDR2 YSLEER. CDR3 in DNA: TGCGCCAGCAGCCAAGATCTGGGGACTAGGGGCACAGATACGCAGTATTTT. Translating it yields CASSQDLGTRGTDTQYF.

This clone showed up just a few times. V and J are TRBV19 and TRBJ1-2; D remains unclear. Trimming took off 8 bases at V and 8 bases at J, with 21 bases between the two ends. The CDR3 sequence is 14 residues long. In germline, CDR1 is LNHDA, CDR2 SQIVND (reference sequence). CDR3 in DNA: TGTGCCAGTGCAGATGTCACCGTTTCGATCGGCTACACCTTC. Translation: CASADVTVSIGYTF.

The rearrangement uses TRBV28 and TRBJ1-2; 7 nucleotides line up with TRBD1. V lost 4 bases, J lost 8 bases, and 7 bases stayed unmatched. Germline loops: CDR1 MDHEN, CDR2 SYDVKM. The CDR3 sequence is 13 residues long. In DNA, the CDR3 is TGTGCCAGCAGTTCGACAGGGATGGGAGGCTACACCTTC. It encodes CASSSTGMGGYTF.

J is TRBJ1-3 and V is TRBV7-9; D call uncertain. This CDR3 has 15 residues. From germline, CDR1 is SEHNR and CDR2 FQNEAQ (reference sequence). V dropped 3 bases and J dropped 4 bases, with 13 bases sitting between them. This chain's CDR3 is CASSFTPNVGNTIYF. The DNA of the CDR3 is TGTGCCAGCAGCTTTACCCCGAACGTCGGAAACACCATATATTTT.